This T cell receptor beta chain was sequenced during a study of human T cells and chemical hapten exposure. There are a few counts of this clonotype. Time point specified: patch test 2, 6 weeks after DPC sensitization. This sample's treatment: therapeutic diphenylcyclopropenone sensitization with weekly scalp DPC. The donor pool consisted of alopecia patients aged 18 to 70 years, considered suitable for DPC. MiXCR, applied by TCRdb to the RACE reads, yields one record per CDR3 protein. The sample holds over 40,000 distinct CDR3 sequences, approximately 3.3% seen once. V was trimmed by 0 bases and J by 10 bases, leaving 13 bases between them. The CDR3 runs 14 residues. Looked up from germline, CDR1 is SGHAT and CDR2 is FQNNGV.

Sequences were derived from whole blood, sampled in connection with sensitization to the hapten diphenylcyclopropenone (DPC). The source of this sequence is a man between 35 and 55 years old with alopecia areata. Some clones in this sample may be carry-over from other donors' samples. The rearrangement joins TRBV11-2 to TRBJ2-1, with D hard to call. CDR3 in DNA: TGTGCCAGCAGCTTAGATCCCCTTAGCCCGGAGCAGTTCTTC. It translates to CASSLDPLSPEQFF.